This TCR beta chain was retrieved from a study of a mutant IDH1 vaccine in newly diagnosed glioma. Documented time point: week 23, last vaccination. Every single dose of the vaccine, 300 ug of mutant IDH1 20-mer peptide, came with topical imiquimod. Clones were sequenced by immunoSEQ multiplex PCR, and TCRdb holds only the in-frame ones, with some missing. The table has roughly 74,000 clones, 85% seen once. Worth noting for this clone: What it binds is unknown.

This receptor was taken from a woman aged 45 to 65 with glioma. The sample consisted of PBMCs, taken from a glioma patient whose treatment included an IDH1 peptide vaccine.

CDR3 nucleotides: TGTGCCAGCACCCACAGGGCGGGATACTCCCACGGGGAGCTGTTTTTT. It yields the protein CASTHRAGYSHGELFF. The V call is TRBV7-2, the J call TRBJ2-2, with D possibly called TRBD1 or TRBD2 (6 bases each). CDR1 SGHTA and CDR2 FQGNSA come from the germline V gene. Trimming cost V 7 bases and J 7 bases, with 22 bases left between them. This CDR3 region has 16 residues.